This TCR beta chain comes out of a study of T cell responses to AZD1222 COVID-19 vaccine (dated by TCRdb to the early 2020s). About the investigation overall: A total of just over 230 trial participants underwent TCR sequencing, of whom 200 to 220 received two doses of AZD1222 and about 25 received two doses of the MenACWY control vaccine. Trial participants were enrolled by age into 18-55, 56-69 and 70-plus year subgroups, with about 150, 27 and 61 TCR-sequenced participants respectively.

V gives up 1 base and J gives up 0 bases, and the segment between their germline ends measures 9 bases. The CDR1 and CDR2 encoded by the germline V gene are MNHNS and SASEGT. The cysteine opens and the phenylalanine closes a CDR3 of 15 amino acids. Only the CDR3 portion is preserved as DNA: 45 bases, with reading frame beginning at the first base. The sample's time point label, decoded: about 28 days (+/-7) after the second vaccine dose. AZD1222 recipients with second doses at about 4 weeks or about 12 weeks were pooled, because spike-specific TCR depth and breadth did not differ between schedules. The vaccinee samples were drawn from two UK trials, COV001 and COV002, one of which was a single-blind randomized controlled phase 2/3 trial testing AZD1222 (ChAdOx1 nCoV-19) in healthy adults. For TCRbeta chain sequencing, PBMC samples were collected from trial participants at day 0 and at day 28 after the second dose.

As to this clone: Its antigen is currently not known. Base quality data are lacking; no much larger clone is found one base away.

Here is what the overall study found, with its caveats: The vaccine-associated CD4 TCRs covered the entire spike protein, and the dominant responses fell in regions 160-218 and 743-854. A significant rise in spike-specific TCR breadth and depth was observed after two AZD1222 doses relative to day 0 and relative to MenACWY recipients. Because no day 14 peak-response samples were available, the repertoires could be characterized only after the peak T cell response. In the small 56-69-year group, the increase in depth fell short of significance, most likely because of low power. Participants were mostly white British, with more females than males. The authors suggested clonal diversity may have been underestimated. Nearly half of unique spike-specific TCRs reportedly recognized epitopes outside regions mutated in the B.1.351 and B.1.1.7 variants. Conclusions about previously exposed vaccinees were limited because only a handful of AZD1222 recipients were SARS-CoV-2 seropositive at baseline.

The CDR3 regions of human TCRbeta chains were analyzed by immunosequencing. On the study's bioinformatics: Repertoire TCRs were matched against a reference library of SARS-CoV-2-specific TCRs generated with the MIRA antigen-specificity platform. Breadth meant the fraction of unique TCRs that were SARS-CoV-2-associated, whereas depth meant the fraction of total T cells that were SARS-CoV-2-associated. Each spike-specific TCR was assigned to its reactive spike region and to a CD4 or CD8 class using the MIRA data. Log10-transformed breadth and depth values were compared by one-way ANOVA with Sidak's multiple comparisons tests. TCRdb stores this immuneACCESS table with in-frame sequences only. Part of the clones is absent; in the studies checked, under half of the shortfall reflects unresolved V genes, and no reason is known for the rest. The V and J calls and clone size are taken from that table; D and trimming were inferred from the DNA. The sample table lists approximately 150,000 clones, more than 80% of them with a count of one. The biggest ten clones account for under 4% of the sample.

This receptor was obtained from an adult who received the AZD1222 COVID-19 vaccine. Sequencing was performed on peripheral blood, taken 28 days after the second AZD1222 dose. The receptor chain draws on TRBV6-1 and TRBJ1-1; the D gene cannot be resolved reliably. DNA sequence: TGTGCCAGCAGTGAAGGGACGGCCATGAACACTGAAGCTTTCTTT. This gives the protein CASSEGTAMNTEAFF.